This T cell receptor (beta chain) was retrieved from a study of cytomegalovirus exposure and HLA in healthy donors. This PCR relied on a set of 60 Vbeta primers and 13 Jbeta primers. Profiling relied on immunoSEQ multiplex PCR, and the TCRdb table lists in-frame clones only, not all of them. The sample includes nearly 110,000 clones, roughly 70% seen only once; the top ten take 2.5% to 3.5%. Study-wide points: The study listed about 150 cytomegalovirus-associated TCR beta chains. The classifier was said to identify cytomegalovirus status with high specificity and sensitivity. Among the sequence variants, a highly shared cluster was likely an artifact of sequencing.

This clone showed up just once. No antigen is known for it. The V gene end was trimmed by 3 bases and the J gene end by 11 bases; junction bases not matched to a gene: 11. The CDR3 loop spans 16 amino acids. The germline V gene encodes CDR1 MNHEY and CDR2 SVGAGI. Although they were nominally healthy when sampled, donors likely had unrecorded immune exposures. This receptor was obtained from a male donor in good health and CMV-seropositive. The chain is built from TRBV6-5 and TRBJ1-6; 9 bases agree with TRBD1. Sequences were obtained from PBMCs. The CDR3 DNA is TGTGCCAGCAGTTATTCGGGACAGGGAGGATATACACCCCTCCACTTT. Translation: CASSYSGQGGYTPLHF.